Included here is one TCR beta chain sequence, with context. As yet, its antigen is unknown. V lost 2 bases, J lost 10 bases, and 10 bases lay in between. Germline V gives CDR1 SGHRS, CDR2 YFSETQ. The CDR3 has 12 residues. The protocol was immunoSEQ multiplex PCR, while the TCRdb copy is restricted to in-frame clones and leaves out a portion. The table shows under 200,000 clones, with about nine tenths occurring only once. The sample belongs to a study of T cell responses to AZD1222 COVID-19 vaccine. Study outcomes and limitations: Donors were chiefly white British, with a greater number of females, and clonal diversity was perhaps underestimated.

The chain recombines TRBV5-1 with TRBJ2-1; D is tentatively TRBD1 or TRBD2 (5 bases each). The sequence was obtained from an adult in good health. Material: peripheral blood, obtained on day 0 of AZD1222 vaccination. In DNA form, the CDR3 reads TGCGCCAGCAGCTTTTTGGGGGTCGAGCAGTTCTTC. Translating gives CASSFLGVEQFF.